These 14 T cell receptor beta chains were all obtained from the same sample, sequenced in a study of cytomegalovirus exposure and HLA in healthy donors. The PCR made use of 60 Vbeta and 13 Jbeta primers. Some clones are missing from TCRdb's copy, which holds only in-frame ones; the method was immunoSEQ multiplex PCR. The table lists under 130,000 clones, just under 80% of them singletons. The sample consisted of PBMCs. All receptors come from a man younger than 40 in good health and CMV-seronegative.

The chain is built from TRBV19 and TRBJ1-5; tentative D call: TRBD1 (5 bases). Germline CDR1 and CDR2: LNHDA and SQIVND (reference sequence). The V and J ends lost 1 base and 5 bases respectively, with 9 bases between them. The CDR3 loop spans 14 amino acids. The CDR3 sequence is CASSIGGDYQPQHF. In DNA, the CDR3 is TGTGCCAGTAGTATAGGGGGGGACTATCAGCCCCAGCATTTT.

This rearrangement joins TRBV15 to TRBJ2-3, with D hard to call. Trimming removed 2 bases from V and 5 bases from J, with 11 bases in between. Germline CDR1 LNHNV, CDR2 YYDKDF (reference sequence). The CDR3 extends over 14 amino acids. In nucleotides, the CDR3 is TGTGCCACCAGCAGATTATCGGCAGGAGATACGCAGTATTTT. Its protein is CATSRLSAGDTQYF.

The rearrangement joins TRBV5-4 to TRBJ2-5, with D hard to call. Trimming shortened V by 1 base and J by 1 base, and 5 bases separated the two germline ends. The CDR3 has 13 residues. CDR1 and CDR2 (germline): SGHNT, YYREEE (reference sequence). As DNA, the CDR3 is TGTGCCAGCAGCTTGTACTTCCAAGAGACCCAGTACTTC. The encoded protein is CASSLYFQETQYF.

With regard to this clone: One junction end does not reproduce the germline sequence, and a read error may be involved. The gene calls are TRBV7-9 and TRBJ1-2; possibly TRBD1 for D (6 bases). Germline-derived CDR1 and CDR2 are SEHNR and FQNEAQ (reference sequence). This CDR3 contains 12 residues. The CDR3 region is CSSRPDSYGYTF. DNA for the CDR3: TGTTCCAGCAGACCGGACAGTTATGGCTACACCTTC.

The chain uses TRBV28 and TRBJ1-2; D unclear. The germline gives CDR1 MDHEN, CDR2 SYDVKM. Trimming took off 5 bases at V and 0 bases at J, with 4 bases between the two ends. CDR3 size: 12 residues. The CDR3 DNA reads TGTGCCAGCAGTATAGCTAACTATGGCTACACCTTC. This codes for CASSIANYGYTF.

The chain carries TRBV28 and TRBJ1-2, with D perhaps TRBD1 (6 bases). This CDR3 spans 18 amino acids. V was clipped by 2 bases and J by 5 bases, with 24 bases between them. Germline values: CDR1 MDHEN, CDR2 SYDVKM. CDR3 sequence: CASSLTSGAQGTRYGYTF. The CDR3 DNA reads TGTGCCAGCAGTTTAACGTCAGGGGCGCAGGGTACTCGTTATGGCTACACCTTC.

CDR3 loop: CASSYSRSPNTEAFF. The CDR3 DNA follows: TGTGCCAGCAGTTACTCCAGGTCCCCAAACACTGAAGCTTTCTTT. The chain is built from TRBV6-5 and TRBJ1-1; D unclear. CDR3 length: 15 residues. The V end lost 0 bases, the J end lost 2 bases, and 10 bases lay between the germline ends. Per germline, CDR1 MNHEY and CDR2 SVGAGI.

The V call is TRBV18, the J call TRBJ1-1; D may be TRBD1 (5 bases). V was trimmed by 5 bases and J by 8 bases, leaving 9 bases between them. This CDR3 region has 11 residues. Per germline, CDR1 KGHSH and CDR2 LQKENI. As DNA, the CDR3 is TGTGCCAGCTCATCTCGACAGGAAGCTTTCTTT. Encoded protein: CASSSRQEAFF. The full variable domain, its missing parts supplied by reference TRBV18 and TRBJ1-1, is NAGVMQNPRHLVRRRGQEARLRCSPMKGHSHVYWYRQLPEEGLKFMVYLQKENIIDESGMPKERFSAEFPKEGPSILRIQQVVRGDSAAYFCASSSRQEAFFGQGTRLTVV.

The chain combines TRBV27 with TRBJ2-3; maybe TRBD2 (6 bases). Deletions cut 3 bases from V and 3 bases from J, with 7 bases between. CDR3 length equals 13 residues. Germline-derived CDR1 and CDR2 are MNHEY and SMNVEV (reference sequence). The CDR3 nucleotides read TGTGCCAGCAGTTTCGGGACTACAGATACGCAGTATTTT. As protein: CASSFGTTDTQYF.

This rearrangement joins TRBV2 to TRBJ1-2; D unclear. CDR1 SNHLY and CDR2 FYNNEI come from the germline V gene. This CDR3 has 13 residues. V lost 2 bases to trimming and J lost 1 base, with 5 bases between them. CDR3 sequence: CASSESGNYGYTF. CDR3 nucleotide sequence: TGTGCCAGCAGTGAATCGGGTAACTATGGCTACACCTTC.

This clone was picked up one time. V is TRBV7-2 and J is TRBJ2-7; 7 bases line up with TRBD2. Germline values: CDR1 SGHTA, CDR2 FQGNSA. V lost 0 bases, J lost 7 bases, and 15 bases stayed unmatched. The CDR3 totals 17 residues. CDR3 residues: CASSLAGSSGDEGEQYF. For the CDR3, the DNA is TGTGCCAGCAGCTTAGCGGGTTCTAGCGGAGACGAGGGAGAGCAGTACTTC. The variable domain in full, with the rest retrieved from reference TRBV7-2 and TRBJ2-7, is GAGVSQSPSNKVTEKGKDVELRCDPISGHTALYWYRQSLGQGLEFLIYFQGNSAPDKSGLPSDRFSAERTGGSVSTLTIQRTQQEDSAVYLCASSLAGSSGDEGEQYFGPGTRLTVT.

The J gene is TRBJ1-1, the V gene TRBV27; 11 bases agree with TRBD1. Germline loops: CDR1 MNHEY, CDR2 SMNVEV (reference sequence). The J segment lost 7 bases and the V segment lost 5 bases, leaving 9 bases of the junction unmatched. The CDR3 is 15 residues long. DNA for the CDR3: TGTGCCAGCAGTGGATTTGGACAGGGGGCCCGTGAAGCTTTCTTT. It codes for CASSGFGQGAREAFF.

This clone was seen just once. This chain links TRBV10-2 with TRBJ2-1; 10 nucleotides align to TRBD2. The CDR3 is 15 amino acids. CDR1 is WSHSY and CDR2 is SAAADI in the germline V gene. V gave up 4 bases and J gave up 6 bases; unmatched junction bases: 6. The CDR3 region has the DNA TGCGCCAGCAGTGGGTTAGCGGGGGGCCTCAATGAGCAGTTCTTC. Protein sequence: CASSGLAGGLNEQFF.

The chain recombines TRBV19 with TRBJ2-7; 7 bases agree with TRBD1. CDR1 LNHDA and CDR2 SQIVND come from the germline V gene (reference sequence). The CDR3 consists of 15 residues. The ends lost 5 bases at V and 7 bases at J; junction bases unmatched: 14. The CDR3 loop reads CASSFRQGGLWEQYF. For the CDR3, the DNA is TGTGCCAGTAGTTTCCGACAGGGCGGCCTTTGGGAGCAGTACTTC.